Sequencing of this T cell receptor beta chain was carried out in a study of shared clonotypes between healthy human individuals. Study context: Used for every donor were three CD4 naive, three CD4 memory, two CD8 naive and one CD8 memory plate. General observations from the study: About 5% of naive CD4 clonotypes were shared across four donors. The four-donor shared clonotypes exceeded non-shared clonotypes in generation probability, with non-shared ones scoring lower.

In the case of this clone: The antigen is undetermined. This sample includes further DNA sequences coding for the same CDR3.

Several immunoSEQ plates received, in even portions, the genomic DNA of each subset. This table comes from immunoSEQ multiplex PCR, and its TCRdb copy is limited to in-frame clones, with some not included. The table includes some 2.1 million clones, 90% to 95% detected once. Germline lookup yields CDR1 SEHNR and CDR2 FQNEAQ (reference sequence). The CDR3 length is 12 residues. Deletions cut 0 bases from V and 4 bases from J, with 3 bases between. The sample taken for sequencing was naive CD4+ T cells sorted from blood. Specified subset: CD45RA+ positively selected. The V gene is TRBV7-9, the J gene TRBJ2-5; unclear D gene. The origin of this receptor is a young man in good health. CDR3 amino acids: CASSLAVETQYF. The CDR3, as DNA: TGTGCCAGCAGCTTAGCGGTAGAGACCCAGTACTTC.